The clone carrying this TCR beta chain was observed a few times. The V segment lost 0 bases and the J segment 8 bases; nucleotides outside the gene matches: 6. The CDR3 is 15 amino acids. TCRdb recomputed calls from the 5' RACE reads with MiXCR, one row per CDR3 protein. In the table there are 450,000 or so distinct CDR3 sequences, 20% to 30% of which are singletons. The sample belongs to a study of identical twins. The same sample was also studied in work on T cells expressing NK-cell markers.

The TCR originated in a woman aged 18-30 years in good health. The sample consisted of CD4+ T cells sorted from blood. The chain recombines TRBV12-3 or TRBV12-4 with TRBJ2-3; 9 bases are a match to TRBD2. Here the CDR3 reads CASSLARGGSGTQYF. The DNA of the CDR3 is TGTGCCAGCAGTTTAGCGCGGGGGGGCTCCGGTACGCAGTATTTT.